Each of the 32 T cell receptor beta chains below was sequenced from the same sample in a study of T cell repertoires in aging, cancer and after chemotherapy. Multiplex touch-down PCR with TRB-A/B primers amplified rearranged V-D-J TRB sequences. TCRdb redid the calling of the multiplex PCR reads with MiXCR, one entry per CDR3 protein. In the table there are 1,500 to 2,000 distinct CDR3 sequences, more than 35% of which are singletons. The template was genomic DNA from peripheral blood, not RNA. Sequenced: blood. Receptors were obtained from a human donor with a solid tumor.

The J gene is TRBJ1-1, the V gene TRBV27, with D possibly being TRBD1 (6 bases). The germline CDR1 and CDR2 sequences are MNHEY and SMNVEV (reference sequence). Trimming cost V 5 bases and J 6 bases, with 19 bases left between them. This CDR3 spans 15 amino acids. The CDR3 spells CASSPGGRGMAEAFF. CDR3 coding DNA: TGTGCCAGCAGTCCTGGGGGGCGGGGCATGGCTGAAGCTTTCTTT.

This clonotype is deemed large. This sequence joins TRBV7-9 and TRBJ1-6; the match to TRBD1 covers 10 bases. V lost 5 bases and J lost 9; bases outside the gene matches: 13. This CDR3 has 17 amino acids. CDR1 and CDR2 from the germline V gene are SEHNR and FQNEAQ (reference sequence). The CDR3: CASSTHDRQGASSPLHF. CDR3 in DNA: TGTGCCAGCAGCACCCACGATCGACAGGGGGCGAGTTCACCCCTCCACTTT.

This clonotype was recorded a few times. The V and J genes are TRBV19 and TRBJ2-5, with 11 bases fitting TRBD2. J lost 5 bases, V lost 5 bases, and 7 bases had no gene match. Per the germline V gene, CDR1 is LNHDA and CDR2 is SQIVND (reference sequence). CDR3 length: 15 amino acids. The CDR3 is CASSGTSGSRETQYF. The CDR3 DNA reads TGTGCCAGTAGTGGGACTAGCGGATCCCGGGAGACCCAGTACTTC.

This clonotype turned up a few times. J is TRBJ1-2 and V is TRBV19, with D possibly TRBD1 on 5 matching bases. The CDR3 has 16 amino acids. V was pared by 3 bases and J by 4 bases, with 18 bases between. Germline V gene data show CDR1 as LNHDA and CDR2 as SQIVND (reference sequence). The CDR3 region is CASSIGVTGTVYGYTF. CDR3 sequence (DNA): TGTGCCAGTAGTATTGGCGTGACCGGGACGGTCTATGGCTACACCTTC. Complete variable domain (other parts from reference TRBV19 and TRBJ1-2): DGGITQSPKYLFRKEGQNVTLSCEQNLNHDAMYWYRQDPGQGLRLIYYSQIVNDFQKGDIAEGYSVSREKKESFPLTVTSAQKNPTAFYLCASSIGVTGTVYGYTFGSGTRLTVV.

This clonotype has only a few counts. This chain uses TRBV6-1 with TRBJ1-1; possible D gene TRBD1, 5 bases. The germline gives CDR1 MNHNS, CDR2 SASEGT. V dropped 4 bases and J dropped 4 bases, with 7 bases sitting between them. The CDR3 consists of 12 residues. As DNA, the CDR3 is TGTGCCAGCAGTGTCGGGGGCACTGAAGCTTTCTTT. Its protein product is CASSVGGTEAFF.

This rearrangement joins TRBV7-6 to TRBJ2-2; TRBD2 agrees at 8 bases. This CDR3 is 15 amino acids long. The germline V gene has CDR1 SGHVS and CDR2 FNYEAQ. J lost 5 bases, V lost 3 bases, and 5 bases had no gene match. The CDR3 loop is CASSFPSSGTGELFF. The DNA for the CDR3 is TGTGCCAGCAGCTTCCCTTCTAGCGGGACCGGGGAGCTGTTTTTT. The whole variable domain, remainder taken from reference TRBV7-6 and TRBJ2-2, is GAGVSQSPRYKVTKRGQDVALRCDPISGHVSLYWYRQALGQGPEFLTYFNYEAQQDKSGLPNDRFSAERPEGSISTLTIQRTEQRDSAMYRCASSFPSSGTGELFFGEGSRLTVL.

The chain is built from TRBV7-9 and TRBJ2-1, with D possibly being TRBD2 (5 bases). The CDR3 is 16 amino acids. In germline, CDR1 is SEHNR, CDR2 FQNEAQ (reference sequence). The V end lost 5 bases, the J end lost 0 bases, and 14 bases lay between the germline ends. As DNA, the CDR3 is TGTGCCAGCAGCCCACTAGGACTTACCTCCTACAATGAGCAGTTCTTC. It is translated as CASSPLGLTSYNEQFF.

The chain has TRBV11-2 and TRBJ2-3; no definite D call. CDR3 length equals 12 residues. V lost 5 bases and J lost 7, with 10 bases in between. Germline values: CDR1 SGHAT, CDR2 FQNNGV. The CDR3: CASSPFTNTQYF. The CDR3 nucleotides are TGTGCCAGCAGCCCATTCACCAATACGCAGTATTTT.

The rearrangement uses TRBV7-9 and TRBJ2-5, with 13 bases that match TRBD2. The CDR3 covers 14 residues. Germline loops: CDR1 SEHNR, CDR2 FQNEAQ (reference sequence). J was trimmed by 5 bases and V by 5 bases; bases with no gene match: 2. For the CDR3, the DNA is TGTGCCAGCAGCGGGGGACTAGCGGGGGAGACCCAGTACTTC. This translates into CASSGGLAGETQYF.

CDR3 loop: CASSLRAAYGSPLHF. The CDR3 coding sequence is TGTGCCAGCAGTTTGAGGGCAGCTTATGGTTCACCCCTCCACTTT. The chain recombines TRBV12-3 or TRBV12-4 with TRBJ1-6; no clear D. Trimming shortened V by 3 bases and J by 9 bases, and 15 bases separated the two germline ends. The CDR3 totals 15 residues.

The rearrangement uses TRBV19 and TRBJ1-1; weak D call: TRBD1 (5 bases). Germline V lookup: CDR1 LNHDA, CDR2 SQIVND (reference sequence). The CDR3 totals 13 residues. The V end lost 1 base, the J end lost 4 bases, and 7 bases lay between the germline ends. The CDR3 DNA is TGTGCCAGTAGTATAGGGGGGGGCACTGAAGCTTTCTTT. It encodes CASSIGGGTEAFF.

This clonotype is categorized as large. This chain connects TRBV29-1 to TRBJ1-2; D gene uncertain. Germline CDR1 reads SQVTM; CDR2 reads ANQGSEA. The CDR3 loop spans 11 amino acids. V lost 5 bases to trimming and J lost 8 bases, with 12 bases between them. The CDR3 loop reads CSVKKQLGYTF. The CDR3 DNA reads TGCAGCGTTAAAAAACAGTTAGGCTACACCTTC. Complete variable domain (other parts from reference TRBV29-1 and TRBJ1-2): SAVISQKPSRDICQRGTSLTIQCQVDSQVTMMFWYRQQPGQSLTLIATANQGSEATYESGFVIDKFPISRPNLTFSTLTVSNMSPEDSSIYLCSVKKQLGYTFGSGTRLTVV.

The sample holds a few counts of this clonotype. V is TRBV30 and J is TRBJ1-1; no clear D. The CDR3 sequence is 12 residues long. Per germline, CDR1 GTSNPN and CDR2 SVGIG (reference sequence). Trimming pared 3 bases from V and 6 bases from J, leaving 11 bases between. DNA for the CDR3: TGTGCCTGGAGCCTCTCCCTTGCTGAAGCTTTCTTT. Its translation is CAWSLSLAEAFF. The whole variable domain, filled in from reference TRBV30 and TRBJ1-1, reads SQTIHQWPATLVQPVGSPLSLECTVEGTSNPNLYWYRQAAGRGLQLLFYSVGIGQISSEVPQNLSASRPQDRQFILSSKKLLLSDSGFYLCAWSLSLAEAFFGQGTRLTVV.

The chain combines TRBV6-4 with TRBJ1-6; the D is unclear. The germline CDR1 and CDR2 sequences are MRHNA and SNTAGT. V was trimmed by 3 bases and J by 6 bases, leaving 6 bases between them. The CDR3 has 13 amino acids. The CDR3 is CASSEGFNSPLHF. The CDR3 nucleotides are TGTGCCAGCAGTGAAGGGTTTAATTCACCCCTCCACTTT.

This clonotype was observed a few times. The CDR3 region has the DNA TGTGCCAGCAGTGAATTTGGGACAGGTGGAGCTTTCTTT. Translation: CASSEFGTGGAFF. The V and J genes are TRBV25-1 and TRBJ1-1; 8 nucleotides agree with TRBD1. Trimming removed 1 base from V and 10 bases from J; junction bases left unmatched: 5. CDR1 is MGHDK and CDR2 is SYGVNS in the germline V gene. CDR3 length equals 13 residues.

V usage is TRBV7-9 and J usage is TRBJ1-6, with TRBD1 matching over 12 bases. Germline-derived CDR1 and CDR2 are SEHNR and FQNEAQ (reference sequence). J gave up 6 bases and V 6 bases, and 9 bases lay outside the gene matches. The CDR3 sequence is 17 residues long. The CDR3 region is CASSLRRDRGLNSPLHF. In DNA form, the CDR3 reads TGTGCCAGCAGTCTCAGGCGGGACAGGGGGCTTAATTCACCCCTCCACTTT.

This chain joins TRBV20-1 and TRBJ1-6, with 7 nucleotides matching TRBD1. The trim removed 0 bases at V and 9 bases at J, leaving 2 bases unmatched. This CDR3 spans 13 amino acids. Looked up from germline, CDR1 is DFQATT and CDR2 is SNEGSKA (reference sequence). CDR3 amino acids: CSARDRGISPLHF. For the CDR3, the DNA is TGCAGTGCTAGAGACAGGGGGATTTCACCCCTCCACTTT.

This clonotype is large (0.1 to 1%). V gene TRBV6-6 combines with J gene TRBJ2-1; 7 nucleotides match TRBD2. The CDR3 runs 14 residues. The V and J ends lost 5 bases and 8 bases, in that order; junction bases with no gene match: 9. Germline-derived CDR1 and CDR2 are MNHNY and SVGAGI (reference sequence). The CDR3 DNA is TGTGCCAGCAGTCGTCCGGGGGGAGGGGATGAGCAGTTCTTC. Protein product: CASSRPGGGDEQFF.

This clonotype has just a few counts. The chain combines TRBV7-2 with TRBJ1-1, with TRBD1 as a possible D gene (6 bases). CDR1 and CDR2 (germline): SGHTA, FQGNSA. Trimming cost V 5 bases and J 4 bases, with 17 bases left between them. CDR3 length: 15 residues. This chain's CDR3 is CASSPTGGGRTEAFF. The CDR3 bases are TGTGCCAGCAGCCCGACCGGGGGGGGGCGCACTGAAGCTTTCTTT.

Worth noting for this clonotype: Being one base from a much bigger clone, this may be a read error. The genes are TRBV6-1 and TRBJ2-1; 7 bases fit TRBD2. The CDR3 length is 14 residues. V shed 3 bases and J 3 bases; nucleotides not matched to a gene: 2. Germline CDR1 is MNHNS and CDR2 is SASEGT. The CDR3 reads CASSDGGSYNEQFF. CDR3 DNA: TGTGCCAGCAGTGACGGCGGGAGCTACAATGAGCAGTTCTTC.

This clonotype was observed a few times. The rearrangement links TRBV6-1 to TRBJ1-6, with D perhaps matching TRBD1 (6 bases). Germline CDR1 and CDR2: MNHNS and SASEGT. V was clipped by 7 bases and J by 7 bases, with 17 bases between them. There are 15 residues in the CDR3. The CDR3: CASKDRGAGNSPLHF. Here the CDR3 DNA reads TGTGCCAGCAAGGACCGGGGGGCAGGGAATTCACCCCTCCACTTT.

This chain connects TRBV19 to TRBJ2-6, with D hard to call. V was pared by 5 bases and J by 0 bases, with 2 bases between. This CDR3 comprises 13 residues. Germline V lookup: CDR1 LNHDA, CDR2 SQIVND (reference sequence). CDR3 sequence: CASSLSGANVLTF. CDR3 coding DNA: TGTGCCAGTAGTCTCTCTGGGGCCAACGTCCTGACTTTC.

The sample holds a few counts of this clonotype. The V and J genes are TRBV20-1 and TRBJ2-7; 11 positions agree with TRBD1. The length of the CDR3 is 16 residues. Trimming removed 1 base from V and 3 bases from J; junction bases left unmatched: 8. Germline values: CDR1 DFQATT, CDR2 SNEGSKA (reference sequence). The CDR3, as DNA: TGCAGTGCTAGAGTTGGGAGGGACAGGGGGTACTACGAGCAGTACTTC. As protein: CSARVGRDRGYYEQYF.

Details on this clonotype: A single base separates this from a much larger clone, so it may be a read error. The gene calls are TRBV29-1 and TRBJ2-1; D is undetermined. The J call could be wrong; TRBJ2-5 is a better fit for the DNA end. The germline gives CDR1 SQVTM, CDR2 ANQGSEA. This CDR3 is built from 12 residues. CDR3 sequence reads: CSVQEPQEAQYF. The CDR3 coding sequence is TGCAGCGTTCAGGAGCCCCAAGAGGCCCAGTACTTC.

V usage is TRBV27 and J usage is TRBJ2-2; D is unclear. V lost 2 bases to trimming and J lost 5 bases, with 6 bases between them. The CDR3 has 13 residues. CDR1 is MNHEY and CDR2 is SMNVEV in the germline V gene (reference sequence). CDR3 DNA sequence: TGTGCCAGCAGTTTACGAGAAACCGGGGAGCTGTTTTTT. It yields the protein CASSLRETGELFF.

V gene TRBV25-1 combines with J gene TRBJ1-4; no clear D. CDR1 and CDR2 (germline): MGHDK, SYGVNS. CDR3 length: 12 residues. V gave up 4 bases and J gave up 8 bases, with 8 bases separating them. The CDR3 bases are TGTGCCAGCAGTGGGCCCCGGGAAAAACTGTTTTTT. Translation: CASSGPREKLFF.

This clonotype was found a few times. The V call is TRBV5-4, the J call TRBJ2-3; TRBD2 might be the D (5 bases). This CDR3 is 16 amino acids long. Germline lookup yields CDR1 SGHNT and CDR2 YYREEE (reference sequence). The ends were cut back, 0 bases at V and 0 bases at J, with 11 bases in the middle. This chain's CDR3 is CASSLAGTPSTDTQYF. The CDR3 DNA reads as TGTGCCAGCAGCTTGGCGGGAACACCGAGCACAGATACGCAGTATTTT.

A few counts support this clonotype. The CDR3 region has the DNA TGTGCCAGCAGGGGGGACAGGGTTGCTGTTGGGCACCGGGAGACCCAGTACTTC. This translates into CASRGDRVAVGHRETQYF. V is TRBV6-6 and J is TRBJ2-5; TRBD1 agrees at 9 bases. The CDR3 length is 18 residues. Germline assignment: CDR1 MNHNY and CDR2 SVGAGI (reference sequence). The J segment lost 5 bases and the V segment lost 6 bases, leaving 19 bases of the junction unmatched.

The sample holds a few counts of this clonotype. The genes are TRBV27 and TRBJ1-3; unclear D gene. The germline V gene has CDR1 MNHEY and CDR2 SMNVEV (reference sequence). CDR3 size: 15 residues. The V end lost 5 bases, the J end lost 0 bases, and 11 bases lay between the germline ends. CDR3 residues: CASSPMLSSGNTIYF. CDR3 DNA sequence: TGTGCCAGCAGTCCCATGCTGAGCTCTGGAAACACCATATATTTT.

The rearrangement uses TRBV7-9 and TRBJ2-1; D is perhaps TRBD1 (6 bases). From germline, CDR1 is SEHNR and CDR2 FQNEAQ (reference sequence). The CDR3 runs to 16 residues. Trimming removed 2 bases from V and 8 bases from J, with 19 bases in between. The CDR3 sequence: CASSLKGDRTSDEQFF. The CDR3 nucleotides are TGTGCCAGCAGCTTAAAAGGCGACAGGACCTCCGATGAGCAGTTCTTC.

The CDR3 region has the DNA TGTGCCAGCAGCCCCCTTGGACAGAGCGGCGAAGCTTTCTTT. Its translation is CASSPLGQSGEAFF. This chain joins TRBV7-2 and TRBJ1-1; D may be TRBD1 (6 bases). V lost 5 bases, J lost 8 bases, and 18 bases lay in between. Germline assignment: CDR1 SGHTA and CDR2 FQGNSA. This CDR3 is 14 amino acids long.

This chain links TRBV5-1 with TRBJ2-7; 7 bases agree with TRBD1. Germline values: CDR1 SGHRS, CDR2 YFSETQ. The trim removed 7 bases at V and 6 bases at J, leaving 16 bases unmatched. There are 15 residues in the CDR3. The DNA for the CDR3 is TGCGCCAGCGCCTTTCTAGGGGGCGCGGGCTCCGAGCAGTACTTC. It translates to CASAFLGGAGSEQYF.